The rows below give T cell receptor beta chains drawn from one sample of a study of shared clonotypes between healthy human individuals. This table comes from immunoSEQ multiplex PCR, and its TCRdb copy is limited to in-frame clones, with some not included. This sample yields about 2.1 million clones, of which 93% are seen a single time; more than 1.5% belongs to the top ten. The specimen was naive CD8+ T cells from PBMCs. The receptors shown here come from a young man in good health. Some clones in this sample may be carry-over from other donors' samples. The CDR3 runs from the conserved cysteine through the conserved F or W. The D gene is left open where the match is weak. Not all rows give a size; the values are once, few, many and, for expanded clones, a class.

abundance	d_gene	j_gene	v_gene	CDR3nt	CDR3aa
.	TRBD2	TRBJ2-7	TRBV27	TGTGCCAGCAGTTCCACCCTAGCGGAGAGGCCCTACGAGCAGTACTTC	CASSSTLAERPYEQYF
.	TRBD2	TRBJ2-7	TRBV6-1	TGTGCCAGCAGTAAGACTAGCGGGGGCCCATACGAGCAGTACTTC	CASSKTSGGPYEQYF
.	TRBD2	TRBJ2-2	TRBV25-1	TGTGCCAGCAGTGAATCGGCTAGCGGGAGTAGAAACACCGGGGAGCTGTTTTTT	CASSESASGSRNTGELFF
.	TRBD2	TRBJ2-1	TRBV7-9	TGTGCCAGCAGCTTGGGATTAGCGGGATTAGATCATGAGCAGTTCTTC	CASSLGLAGLDHEQFF
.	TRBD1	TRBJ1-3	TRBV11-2	TGTGCCAGCAGCTTAGTGACAGGGGCTGGAAACACCATATATTTT	CASSLVTGAGNTIYF
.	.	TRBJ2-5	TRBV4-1	TGCGCCAGCAGCCAAGTCAAAGGGGGGCTTCAAGAGACCCAGTACTTC	CASSQVKGGLQETQYF
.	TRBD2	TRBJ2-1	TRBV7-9	TGTGCCAGCAGCTTATTTCGCGGGCTAGCGGATTACAATGAGCAGTTCTTC	CASSLFRGLADYNEQFF
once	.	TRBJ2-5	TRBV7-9	TGTGCCAGCGGCGCGGGTTTTGAGACCCAGTACTTC	CASGAGFETQYF
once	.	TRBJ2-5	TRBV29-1	TGCAGCGTTGAAGATCTTTGGGGGGAGAACCAAGAGACCCAGTACTTC	CSVEDLWGENQETQYF
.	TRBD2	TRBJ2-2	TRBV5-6	TGTGCCAGCAGCTTGGGGGCTAGCGGGAGCTGGGAGCTGTTTTTT	CASSLGASGSWELFF
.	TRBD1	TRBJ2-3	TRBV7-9	TGTGCCAGCAGCCCTCTGGGACAGAACACGCAGTATTTT	CASSPLGQNTQYF
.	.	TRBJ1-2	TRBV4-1	TGCGCCAGCAGCCAAGTTGGCGGACCTAACTATGGCTACACCTTC	CASSQVGGPNYGYTF
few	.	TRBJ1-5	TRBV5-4	TGTGCCAGCAGCTTGGCCGGGGTCAATCAGCCCCAGCATTTT	CASSLAGVNQPQHF
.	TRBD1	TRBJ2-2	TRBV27	TGTGCCAGCAGGCTCCTGGCAGGGGGCACCGGGGAGCTGTTTTTT	CASRLLAGGTGELFF
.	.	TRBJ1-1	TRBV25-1	TGTGCCAGCAGTGAAGGAAGCGGGAACACTGAAGCTTTCTTT	CASSEGSGNTEAFF
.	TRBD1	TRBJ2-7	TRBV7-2	TGTGCCAGCAGCTTATTGGGACAGGGGTGGTACGAGCAGTACTTC	CASSLLGQGWYEQYF
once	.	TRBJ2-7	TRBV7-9	TGTGCCAGCAGCCCCTCAGGGTACTACGAGCAGTACTTC	CASSPSGYYEQYF
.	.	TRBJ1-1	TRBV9	TGTGCCAGCAGCCGCACGGCAAACACTGAAGCTTTCTTT	CASSRTANTEAFF
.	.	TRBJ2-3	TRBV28	TGTGCCAGCAGCCCCCGGGTTGTGTCAAGCGGCACAGATACGCAGTATTTT	CASSPRVVSSGTDTQYF
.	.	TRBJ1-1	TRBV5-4	TGTGCCAGCAGCCCACCCACCTCGAACACTGAAGCTTTCTTT	CASSPPTSNTEAFF
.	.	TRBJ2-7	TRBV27	TGTGCCAGCGGGAGCCCCGAGCAGTACTTC	CASGSPEQYF
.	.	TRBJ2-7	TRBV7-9	TGTGCCAGCAGCCCAGACGGAGGGGGCGGTGAGCAGTACTTC	CASSPDGGGGEQYF
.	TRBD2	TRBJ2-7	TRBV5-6	TGTGCCAGCAGCTTAACTAGCGGGAGCGCCGCCTACGAGCAGTACTTC	CASSLTSGSAAYEQYF
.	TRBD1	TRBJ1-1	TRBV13	TGTGCCAGCAGCGAAGGACAGGGTAATACTGAAGCTTTCTTT	CASSEGQGNTEAFF
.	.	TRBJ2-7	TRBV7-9	TGTGCCAGCAGCTTATCGGGGTTGGCGGACCTAGCCTACGAGCAGTACTTC	CASSLSGLADLAYEQYF
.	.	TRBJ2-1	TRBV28	TGTGCCAGCAGTTTTAGCAATGAGCAGTTCTTC	CASSFSNEQFF
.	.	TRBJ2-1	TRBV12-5	TGTGCTAGTGGTTCTGGCGGGTTCAGCTCCTACAATGAGCAGTTCTTC	CASGSGGFSSYNEQFF
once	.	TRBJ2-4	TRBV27	TGTGCCAGCACCCTAAAAACAGGGGAAGGAGGGGACATTCAGTACTTC	CASTLKTGEGGDIQYF
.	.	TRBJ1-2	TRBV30	TGTGCCTGGAGTGGGTTCGGGGGGAGCTACACCTTC	CAWSGFGGSYTF
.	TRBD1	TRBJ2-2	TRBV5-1	TGCGCCAGTACACAGGGGATCTTCACCGGGGAGCTGTTTTTT	CASTQGIFTGELFF
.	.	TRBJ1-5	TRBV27	TGTGCCAGCAGTCTAAGGGCAGGGTCTCAGCCCCAGCATTTT	CASSLRAGSQPQHF
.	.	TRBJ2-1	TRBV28	TGTGCCAGCAGTTTATGGGCTTCTAACTCCTACAATGAGCAGTTCTTC	CASSLWASNSYNEQFF
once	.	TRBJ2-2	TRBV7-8	TGTGCCAGCAGCTTAGTGAGCGGTGGGACCGGGGAGCTGTTTTTT	CASSLVSGGTGELFF
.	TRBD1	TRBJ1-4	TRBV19	TGTGCCAGTAGAATGGGGCAGGGGGCGGAAAAACTGTTTTTT	CASRMGQGAEKLFF
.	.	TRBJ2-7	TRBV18	TGTGCCAGCTCACCAGTCGGGACTGCCGGTTACGAGCAGTACTTC	CASSPVGTAGYEQYF
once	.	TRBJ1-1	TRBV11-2	TGTGCCAGCAGCCAGGGCCGGGCCACTGAAGCTTTCTTT	CASSQGRATEAFF
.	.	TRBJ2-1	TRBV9	TGTGCCAGCAGCCCGACCCCCAGGGGAGGGTATGAGCAGTTCTTC	CASSPTPRGGYEQFF
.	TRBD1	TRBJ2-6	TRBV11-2	TGTGCCAGCAGCCCGGACAGGGGGCGCTTGGGGGCCAACGTCCTGACTTTC	CASSPDRGRLGANVLTF
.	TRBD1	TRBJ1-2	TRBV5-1	TGCGCCAGCAGCTTGGAGGGGGCAGGTGGCTACACCTTC	CASSLEGAGGYTF
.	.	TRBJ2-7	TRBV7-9	TGTGCCAGCACACCGGACAGCTCCTACGAGCAGTACTTC	CASTPDSSYEQYF
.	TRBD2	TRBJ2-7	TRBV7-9	TGTGCCAGCAGCTGGGGGACGGGACTAGCGGGGACCGAGCAGTACTTC	CASSWGTGLAGTEQYF
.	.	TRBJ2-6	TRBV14	TGTGCCAGCAGCCAAGGGGGGATCTCTGGGGCCAACGTCCTGACTTTC	CASSQGGISGANVLTF